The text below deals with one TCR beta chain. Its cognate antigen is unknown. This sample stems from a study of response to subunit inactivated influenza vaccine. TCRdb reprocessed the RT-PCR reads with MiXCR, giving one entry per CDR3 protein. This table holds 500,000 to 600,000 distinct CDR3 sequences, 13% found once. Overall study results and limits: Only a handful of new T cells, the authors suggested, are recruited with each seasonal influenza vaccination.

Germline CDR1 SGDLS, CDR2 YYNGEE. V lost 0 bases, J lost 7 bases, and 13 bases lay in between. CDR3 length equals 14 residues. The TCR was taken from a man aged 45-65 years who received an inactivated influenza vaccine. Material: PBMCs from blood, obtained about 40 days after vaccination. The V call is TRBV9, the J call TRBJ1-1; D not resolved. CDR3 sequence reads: CASSVGVAGNEAFF. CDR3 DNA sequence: TGTGCCAGCAGCGTAGGAGTTGCGGGGAATGAAGCTTTCTTT.